This T cell receptor (beta chain) was recorded in a study of OX40 agonist ivuxolimab in advanced cancers. Study details: Three patients showed partial responses: one hepatocellular carcinoma and two cutaneous melanoma cases.

Per the germline V gene, CDR1 is KGHSH and CDR2 is LQKENI. The ends lost 7 bases at V and 6 bases at J; junction bases unmatched: 10. CDR3 length: 14 residues. Libraries were prepared by immunoSEQ multiplex PCR; TCRdb keeps only in-frame clonotypes and omits some of them. The table includes about 69,000 clones, roughly nine tenths detected once. The sequence came from an adult with an advanced solid tumor such as melanoma, head and neck, liver or kidney cancer. Material: CD4+ or CD8+ T cells sorted from blood, obtained in a trial of the OX40 agonist ivuxolimab. The chain is built from TRBV18 and TRBJ1-2, with 8 bases fitting TRBD1. For the CDR3, the DNA is TGTGCCAGCTTACCCGGGACAGGCGTCGATGGCTACACCTTC. It encodes CASLPGTGVDGYTF.